These 15 T cell receptor beta chains were sequenced from one sample in a study of shared clonotypes between healthy human individuals. The assay was immunoSEQ multiplex PCR, and TCRdb's table has in-frame clones only and misses some. The table has 2 million to 3 million clones, over 85% seen once; the top ten hold 0.36%. The sequenced sample was naive CD4+ T cells from PBMCs. The subset is: CD45RA+ positively selected. The origin of the receptors is a man younger than 35 in good health. Some clones in this sample may be carry-over from other donors' samples.

A single count supports this clone. Other nucleotide sequences in the sample specify the same CDR3. V and J are TRBV4-1 and TRBJ2-3; D possibly corresponds to TRBD2 (5 bases). Germline assignment: CDR1 MGHRA and CDR2 YSYEKL. The V gene lost 1 base and the J gene lost 0 bases, with 8 bases spanning the gap. The CDR3 loop spans 15 amino acids. The CDR3 DNA sequence: TGCGCCAGCAGCCAAGTTGGACTTAGCACAGATACGCAGTATTTT. Translation: CASSQVGLSTDTQYF.

The chain couples TRBV10-3 to TRBJ2-3; D is uncertain. Germline V lookup: CDR1 ENHRY, CDR2 SYGVKD. This CDR3 is 13 amino acids long. Trimming stripped 6 bases from V and 6 bases from J, with 13 bases between. Here the CDR3 reads CAISPGPEDTQYF. The CDR3 DNA is TGTGCCATCAGCCCGGGCCCTGAGGATACGCAGTATTTT.

This chain uses TRBV28 with TRBJ2-5; possible D gene TRBD1, 5 bases. The ends were cut back, 3 bases at V and 2 bases at J, with 7 bases in the middle. Germline V gene sequence: CDR1 MDHEN, CDR2 SYDVKM. The CDR3 loop spans 13 amino acids. This chain's CDR3 is CASSFRDQETQYF. CDR3 nucleotide sequence: TGTGCCAGCAGTTTCAGGGATCAAGAGACCCAGTACTTC.

The genes are TRBV6-5 and TRBJ1-2; D unclear. The CDR3 covers 13 residues. The V end was cut by 6 bases, the J end by 8 bases, with 16 bases between. Germline V gene lookup returns CDR1 MNHEY and CDR2 SVGAGI. The CDR3 DNA follows: TGTGCCAGCAGCCGGTCCCAGCCTGGCGGCTACACCTTC. Amino acid sequence: CASSRSQPGGYTF.

This rearrangement joins TRBV5-1 to TRBJ2-7; 8 bases align to TRBD2. The germline V gene has CDR1 SGHRS and CDR2 YFSETQ. The V segment lost 2 bases and the J segment 5 bases; nucleotides outside the gene matches: 6. The CDR3 has 14 amino acids. CDR3 DNA sequence: TGCGCCAGCAGCTTAGCGGGAGATTCGAACGAGCAGTACTTC. Its translation is CASSLAGDSNEQYF. Variable domain in full (rest from reference TRBV5-1 and TRBJ2-7): KAGVTQTPRYLIKTRGQQVTLSCSPISGHRSVSWYQQTPGQGLQFLFEYFSETQRNKGNFPGRFSGRQFSNSRSEMNVSTLELGDSALYLCASSLAGDSNEQYFGPGTRLTVT.

The genes are TRBV9 and TRBJ2-2, with 11 bases that match TRBD2. Germline loops: CDR1 SGDLS, CDR2 YYNGEE. V trimming: 3 bases; J trimming: 5 bases; junction bases outside the gene matches: 12. The CDR3 covers 18 residues. The CDR3 DNA reads TGTGCCAGCAGCGGCAGGCAACTAGCGGGAGTAGGGACCGGGGAGCTGTTTTTT. It is translated as CASSGRQLAGVGTGELFF.

This chain links TRBV2 with TRBJ1-2; no definite D call. V lost 6 bases to trimming and J lost 8 bases, with 19 bases between them. CDR3 length: 14 residues. Germline V gene sequence: CDR1 SNHLY, CDR2 FYNNEI. CDR3 region: CASRELTTGSGYTF. The CDR3 DNA reads as TGTGCCAGCAGGGAGTTGACGACGGGGAGCGGCTACACCTTC.

The CDR3 coding sequence is TGTGCCAGCAGTTTGGGGCAGCGGAATGAAAAACTGTTTTTT. This sequence encodes CASSLGQRNEKLFF. The chain carries TRBV28 and TRBJ1-4, with D perhaps TRBD1 (5 bases). The V end lost 3 bases, the J end lost 5 bases, and 10 bases lay between the germline ends. CDR3 length: 14 amino acids. Germline V lookup: CDR1 MDHEN, CDR2 SYDVKM.

A single count supports this clone. The rearrangement links TRBV28 to TRBJ1-5; D is undetermined. The V gene lost 8 bases and the J gene lost 4 bases, with 18 bases spanning the gap. The CDR3 extends over 15 amino acids. Germline lookup yields CDR1 MDHEN and CDR2 SYDVKM. The CDR3 spells CASRSREFGNQPQHF. The CDR3 DNA reads TGTGCCAGCCGTTCTCGAGAGTTTGGGAATCAGCCCCAGCATTTT.

The genes are TRBV29-1 and TRBJ2-1; TRBD2 matches 8 bases. Germline lookup yields CDR1 SQVTM and CDR2 ANQGSEA. The V segment lost 4 bases and the J segment 2 bases; nucleotides outside the gene matches: 10. CDR3 length: 16 amino acids. As DNA, the CDR3 is TGCAGCGTTGGGAAAAATTCGGGACTAGCCTACAATGAGCAGTTCTTC. It encodes CSVGKNSGLAYNEQFF.

The chain couples TRBV4-2 to TRBJ2-5, with 7 bases lining up with TRBD2. V lost 3 bases and J lost 5; bases outside the gene matches: 15. Germline V gives CDR1 LGHNA, CDR2 YNFKEQ. The CDR3 is 17 residues long. CDR3 protein: CASSQPAGRGGMETQYF. In DNA form, the CDR3 reads TGTGCCAGCAGCCAGCCTGCGGGGAGGGGAGGCATGGAGACCCAGTACTTC.

V gene TRBV7-8 combines with J gene TRBJ1-3; D gene uncertain. V gave up 5 bases and J gave up 4 bases, with 12 bases separating them. The CDR3 contains 14 residues. Germline CDR1 reads SGHVS; CDR2 reads FQNEAQ. This chain's CDR3 is CASSQSGLGNTIYF. The DNA of the CDR3 is TGTGCCAGCAGCCAGTCGGGGTTAGGAAACACCATATATTTT.

DNA of the CDR3: TGTGCCAGCAGCTTAGCTGGGGTGACTAATGAAAAACTGTTTTTT. This translates into CASSLAGVTNEKLFF. The chain couples TRBV7-9 to TRBJ1-4, with D uncertain. CDR1 SEHNR and CDR2 FQNEAQ come from the germline V gene (reference sequence). The V end was cut by 0 bases, the J end by 2 bases, with 7 bases between. The CDR3 has 15 residues.

The chain employs TRBV4-2 and TRBJ2-1; no clear D. There are 16 residues in the CDR3. CDR1 is LGHNA and CDR2 is YNFKEQ in the germline V gene. With 0 bases removed from V and 3 bases from J, the gap between germline ends came to 12 bases. CDR3 amino acids: CASSQDRTGFYNEQFF. The CDR3, as DNA: TGTGCCAGCAGCCAAGATCGAACGGGCTTCTACAATGAGCAGTTCTTC.

The chain has TRBV5-1 and TRBJ2-7, with TRBD1 as a possible D gene (6 bases). V was trimmed by 1 base and J by 2 bases, leaving 13 bases between them. Germline CDR1 SGHRS, CDR2 YFSETQ. This CDR3 has 15 amino acids. The CDR3, as DNA: TGCGCCAGCAGCTTGCAACAGGGTGCCCCCTACGAGCAGTACTTC. It codes for CASSLQQGAPYEQYF.